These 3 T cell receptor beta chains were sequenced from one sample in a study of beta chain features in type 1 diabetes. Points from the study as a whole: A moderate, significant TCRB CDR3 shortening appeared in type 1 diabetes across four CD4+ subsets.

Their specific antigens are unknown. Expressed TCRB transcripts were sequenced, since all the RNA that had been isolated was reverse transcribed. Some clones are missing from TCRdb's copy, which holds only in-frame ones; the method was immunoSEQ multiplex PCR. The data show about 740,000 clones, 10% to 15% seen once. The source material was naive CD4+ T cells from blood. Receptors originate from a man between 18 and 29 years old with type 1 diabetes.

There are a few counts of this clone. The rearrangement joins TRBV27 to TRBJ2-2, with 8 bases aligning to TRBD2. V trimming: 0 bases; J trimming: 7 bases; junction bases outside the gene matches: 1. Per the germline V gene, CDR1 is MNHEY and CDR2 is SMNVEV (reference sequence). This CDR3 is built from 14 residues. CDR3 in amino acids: CASSLSGTSGELFF. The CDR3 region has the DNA TGTGCCAGCAGTTTATCGGGGACTAGCGGGGAGCTGTTTTTT.

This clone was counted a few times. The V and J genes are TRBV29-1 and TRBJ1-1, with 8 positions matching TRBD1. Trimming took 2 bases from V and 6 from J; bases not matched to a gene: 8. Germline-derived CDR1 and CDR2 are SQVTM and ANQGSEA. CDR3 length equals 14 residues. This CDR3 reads CSVESNRGGAEAFF. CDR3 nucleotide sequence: TGCAGCGTTGAATCCAACAGGGGGGGCGCTGAAGCTTTCTTT. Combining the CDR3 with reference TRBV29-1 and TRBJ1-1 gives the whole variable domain SAVISQKPSRDICQRGTSLTIQCQVDSQVTMMFWYRQQPGQSLTLIATANQGSEATYESGFVIDKFPISRPNLTFSTLTVSNMSPEDSSIYLCSVESNRGGAEAFFGQGTRLTVV.

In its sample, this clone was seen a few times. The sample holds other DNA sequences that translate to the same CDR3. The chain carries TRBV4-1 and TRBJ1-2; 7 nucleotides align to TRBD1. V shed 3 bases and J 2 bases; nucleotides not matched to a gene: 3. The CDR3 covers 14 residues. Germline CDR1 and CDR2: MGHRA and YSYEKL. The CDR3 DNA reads TGCGCCAGCAGCCAGGAACAGGGGAACTATGGCTACACCTTC. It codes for CASSQEQGNYGYTF.